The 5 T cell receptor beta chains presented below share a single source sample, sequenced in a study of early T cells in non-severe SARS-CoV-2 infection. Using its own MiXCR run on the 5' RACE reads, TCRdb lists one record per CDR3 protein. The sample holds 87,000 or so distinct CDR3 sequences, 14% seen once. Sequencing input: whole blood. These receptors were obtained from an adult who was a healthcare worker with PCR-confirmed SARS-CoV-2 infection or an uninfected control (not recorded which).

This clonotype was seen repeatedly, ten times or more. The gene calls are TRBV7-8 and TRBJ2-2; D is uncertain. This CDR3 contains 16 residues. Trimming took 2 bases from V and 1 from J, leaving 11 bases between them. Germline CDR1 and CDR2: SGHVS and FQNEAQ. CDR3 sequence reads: CASSLFGQRNTGELFF. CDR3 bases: TGTGCCAGCAGCTTATTCGGTCAGAGGAACACCGGGGAGCTGTTTTTT.

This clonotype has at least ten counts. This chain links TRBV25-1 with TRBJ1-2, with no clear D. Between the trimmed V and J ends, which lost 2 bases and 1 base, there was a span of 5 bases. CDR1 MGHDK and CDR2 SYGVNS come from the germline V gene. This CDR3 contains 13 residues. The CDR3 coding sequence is TGTGCCAGCAGTGAAAGGGTTAACTATGGCTACACCTTC. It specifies CASSERVNYGYTF.

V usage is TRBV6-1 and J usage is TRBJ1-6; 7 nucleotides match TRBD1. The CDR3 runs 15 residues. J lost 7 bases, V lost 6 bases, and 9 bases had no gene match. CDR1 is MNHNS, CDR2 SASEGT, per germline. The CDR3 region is CASRITGTENSPLHF. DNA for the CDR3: TGTGCCAGCAGGATAACCGGGACAGAAAATTCACCCCTCCACTTT.

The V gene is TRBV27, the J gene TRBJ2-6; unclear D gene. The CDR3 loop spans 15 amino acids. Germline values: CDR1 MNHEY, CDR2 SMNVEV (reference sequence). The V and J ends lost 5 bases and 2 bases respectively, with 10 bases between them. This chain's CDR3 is CASSPFPTGANVLTF. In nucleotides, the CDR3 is TGTGCCAGCAGTCCCTTCCCAACTGGGGCCAACGTCCTGACTTTC.

The CDR3 reads CASIPRRVSSGGHTDTQYF. The DNA of the CDR3 is TGTGCCAGCATTCCTAGGCGGGTTTCTAGCGGGGGCCACACAGATACGCAGTATTTT. J is TRBJ2-3 and V is TRBV7-2, with 10 bases that match TRBD2. V lost 7 bases, J lost 2 bases, and 18 bases stayed unmatched. The germline V gene has CDR1 SGHTA and CDR2 FQGNSA. This CDR3 region has 19 residues.